This T cell receptor beta chain was identified in a study of T-cell reconstitution after alpha-beta-depleted transplantation in children. In its sample, this clonotype was seen a few times. Unique molecular identifiers featured in how the TCRbeta library was prepared. TCRdb reanalysed the PCR reads using MiXCR and keeps one entry per CDR3 protein. The table records around 370,000 distinct CDR3 sequences, about a sixth of them present only once. Germline V gene lookup returns CDR1 ENHRY and CDR2 SYGVKD. The CDR3 consists of 13 residues. Trimming removed 5 bases at V and 0 bases at J, with 7 bases between.

This sample comprised PBMCs, mostly from graft donor cells, obtained 360 days after TCRalphabeta/CD19-depleted stem cell transplant. The receptor's source is a male patient between 2 and 15 years old who had a stem cell transplant for acute lymphoblastic leukemia, so the T cells may come from the graft donor. The gene calls are TRBV10-3 and TRBJ1-1; D is unresolved. The CDR3 DNA follows: TGTGCCATCAGTACTACAGTGAACACTGAAGCTTTCTTT. Its protein product is CAISTTVNTEAFF.